The TCR beta chain described here comes from a study of blood T cell repertoires in COVID-19. Study-level background: Acute and convalescent COVID-19 samples came from the United States, Italy and Spain. Nucleic acid was either cDNA or gDNA, and it came from T cells, B-cell-depleted T cells, or PBMCs.

The table lists this clone with a count of one. V lost 2 bases to trimming and J lost 9 bases, with 14 bases between them. The CDR3 consists of 14 residues. Germline V gene lookup returns CDR1 KGHSH and CDR2 LQKENI. In the original analysis: How many nucleated cells were present was estimated from reference gene primer amplification. The method was immunoSEQ multiplex PCR; TCRdb's version includes in-frame clones alone and lacks a portion of them. The DNA was the basis for D and trimming; V, J and clone size are from that table. Of about 67,000 clones listed, 86% were seen once; the top ten hold around 4.4%.

The chain recombines TRBV18 with TRBJ1-5; TRBD1 might be the D (6 bases). This sequence originates from a man aged 45 to 65 with active COVID-19. Sequencing input: peripheral blood. CDR3 DNA sequence: TGTGCCAGCTCACCAGCCGCAGGGGCTAGGCCCCAGCATTTT. Encoded protein: CASSPAAGARPQHF.